A single T cell receptor (beta chain) is shown here with its context. Its matching antigen is unknown. The donors comprised healthy bone marrow donors. These data belong to a study of cytomegalovirus exposure and HLA in healthy donors. Points from the study as a whole: Indistinguishability led to the exclusion of some V segments, TRBV6-2 and TRBV6-3 included. Most sequenced TCRs were rare (though some public TCRs occurred in many donors).

V was clipped by 2 bases and J by 7 bases, with 6 bases between them. The CDR3 extends over 13 amino acids. The germline gives CDR1 MNHEY, CDR2 SVGAGI. The PCR ran on 60 Vbeta and 13 Jbeta primers. Libraries were prepared by immunoSEQ multiplex PCR; TCRdb keeps only in-frame clonotypes and omits some of them. Found here are 100,000 to 150,000 clones, around three quarters of them singletons; the top ten hold 2% to 2.5%. This sequence joins TRBV6-5 and TRBJ1-6; no clear D. The source is a man between 18 and 35 years old in good health and CMV-seronegative. Sequencing was done on a sample of PBMCs. This CDR3 reads CASSYGLNSPLHF. DNA of the CDR3: TGTGCCAGCAGTTACGGGCTGAATTCACCCCTCCACTTT.